The rows below give T cell receptor beta chains drawn from one sample of a study of CD8 T cells in Susac syndrome. TCRdb used MiXCR to reprocess the immunoSEQ multiplex PCR reads, holding one entry per CDR3 protein. Counted here are about 240,000 distinct CDR3 sequences, about 95% occurring once; the ten biggest clones make up around 0.093%. Sequencing was done on a sample of CD4+ T cells from PBMCs. These receptors all come from a human donor with Susac syndrome. Each CDR3 is given with its conserved first and last residue. Fields, in order: clone size, J gene, D gene, V gene, CDR3 DNA, CDR3 protein. A D gene is named only where the DNA matches it firmly. Clone size is not always given. Where it is, it says once, few, many or a class for expanded clones.

clone size: -; J gene: TRBJ2-7; D gene: -; V gene: TRBV15; CDR3 DNA: TGTGCCACCAGCAGACACAACTCACCCCGAGGAGGCGAGCAGTACTTC; CDR3 protein: CATSRHNSPRGGEQYF
clone size: -; J gene: TRBJ2-7; D gene: -; V gene: TRBV29-1; CDR3 DNA: TGCAGCGTTGAAGCACCAGGGCCGTCATACGAGCAGTACTTC; CDR3 protein: CSVEAPGPSYEQYF
clone size: -; J gene: TRBJ2-7; D gene: -; V gene: TRBV9; CDR3 DNA: TGTGCCAGCAGCGTAGACACGGCGGGGCGATACGAGCAGTACTTC; CDR3 protein: CASSVDTAGRYEQYF
clone size: -; J gene: TRBJ1-1; D gene: -; V gene: TRBV4-2; CDR3 DNA: TGTGCCAGCAGCCAAGATCGATTAGGGGCTGAAGCTTTCTTT; CDR3 protein: CASSQDRLGAEAFF
clone size: -; J gene: TRBJ2-7; D gene: TRBD1; V gene: TRBV20-1; CDR3 DNA: TGCAGTGCCCCATTAAACAGGGGTATCTACGAGCAGTACTTC; CDR3 protein: CSAPLNRGIYEQYF
clone size: -; J gene: TRBJ2-7; D gene: TRBD2; V gene: TRBV29-1; CDR3 DNA: TGCAGCGTTGTTGCGGTTCGGGGGGTGAGCGAGCAGTACTTC; CDR3 protein: CSVVAVRGVSEQYF
clone size: -; J gene: TRBJ2-6; D gene: -; V gene: TRBV5-4; CDR3 DNA: TGTGCCAGCAGCCTGGATCTCTCCTCCTCTGGGGCCAACGTCCTGACTTTC; CDR3 protein: CASSLDLSSSGANVLTF
clone size: -; J gene: TRBJ1-4; D gene: -; V gene: TRBV29-1; CDR3 DNA: TGCAGCGCCAGGACAGCTCCTGAAAAACTGTTTTTT; CDR3 protein: CSARTAPEKLFF
clone size: once; J gene: TRBJ2-1; D gene: -; V gene: TRBV5-1; CDR3 DNA: TGCGCCAGCGGAACCAGCAGCTTGGGGGTGGGTGAGCAGTTCTTC; CDR3 protein: CASGTSSLGVGEQFF
clone size: -; J gene: TRBJ2-7; D gene: -; V gene: TRBV20-1; CDR3 DNA: TGCAGTGTCGGACAGAGCTCCTACGAGCAGTACTTC; CDR3 protein: CSVGQSSYEQYF
clone size: -; J gene: TRBJ2-5; D gene: -; V gene: TRBV30; CDR3 DNA: TGTGCCTGGAGGATTGACTTCCAGGAGACCCAGTACTTC; CDR3 protein: CAWRIDFQETQYF
clone size: -; J gene: TRBJ1-3; D gene: -; V gene: TRBV7-9; CDR3 DNA: TGTGCCAGCAGCGAAACAGGATCTGGAAACACCATATATTTT; CDR3 protein: CASSETGSGNTIYF
clone size: once; J gene: TRBJ1-1; D gene: -; V gene: TRBV20-1; CDR3 DNA: TGCAGTGCTAGAAGGACTCGAATGGGACGAGGAGCTTTCTTT; CDR3 protein: CSARRTRMGRGAFF
clone size: -; J gene: TRBJ2-7; D gene: TRBD2; V gene: TRBV5-1; CDR3 DNA: TGCGCCAGCAGCTCCACTCGGGGGGTGGACGAGCAGTACTTC; CDR3 protein: CASSSTRGVDEQYF
clone size: -; J gene: TRBJ2-3; D gene: -; V gene: TRBV3-1; CDR3 DNA: TGTGCCAGCAGCCGAGACTCTCTCGATACGCAGTATTTT; CDR3 protein: CASSRDSLDTQYF
clone size: -; J gene: TRBJ2-2; D gene: -; V gene: TRBV30; CDR3 DNA: TGTGCCTGGAGTAGAGGAACACGAGACACCGGGGAGCTGTTTTTT; CDR3 protein: CAWSRGTRDTGELFF
clone size: -; J gene: TRBJ1-2; D gene: -; V gene: TRBV20-1; CDR3 DNA: TGCAGTGCTCTCGCCGGGGCCGGGGGCTACACCTTC; CDR3 protein: CSALAGAGGYTF
clone size: -; J gene: TRBJ2-3; D gene: TRBD2; V gene: TRBV27; CDR3 DNA: TGTGCCAGCAGTATAGCGGGATCCGGCACAGATACGCAGTATTTT; CDR3 protein: CASSIAGSGTDTQYF
clone size: -; J gene: TRBJ1-2; D gene: -; V gene: TRBV11-2; CDR3 DNA: TGTGCCAGCGGACTGAACAACTATGGCTACACCTTC; CDR3 protein: CASGLNNYGYTF
clone size: once; J gene: TRBJ1-5; D gene: TRBD1; V gene: TRBV7-2; CDR3 DNA: TGTGCCAGCAGCTTATGGGGCAGGGGGCAAAATCAGCCCCAGCATTTT; CDR3 protein: CASSLWGRGQNQPQHF
clone size: once; J gene: TRBJ2-5; D gene: -; V gene: TRBV29-1; CDR3 DNA: TGCAGCGTTGTTCGGGATCGGAGAGAGACCCAGTACTTC; CDR3 protein: CSVVRDRRETQYF
clone size: -; J gene: TRBJ2-3; D gene: TRBD1; V gene: TRBV6-5; CDR3 DNA: TGTGCCAGCAGGCAACAGGGGGCTGGAGATACGCAGTATTTT; CDR3 protein: CASRQQGAGDTQYF
clone size: few; J gene: TRBJ2-2; D gene: -; V gene: TRBV11-2; CDR3 DNA: TGTGCCAGCTCGGAGCGGCTGAACACCGGGGAGCTGTTTTTT; CDR3 protein: CASSERLNTGELFF
clone size: -; J gene: TRBJ2-1; D gene: TRBD2; V gene: TRBV6-5; CDR3 DNA: TGTGCCAGCAGTTATCAGGATGGACTAGCCCATGAGCAGTTCTTC; CDR3 protein: CASSYQDGLAHEQFF
clone size: -; J gene: TRBJ1-2; D gene: -; V gene: TRBV7-3; CDR3 DNA: TGTGCCAGCAGCAAATTTGCGTCCGGTGGCTACACCTTC; CDR3 protein: CASSKFASGGYTF
clone size: once; J gene: TRBJ1-2; D gene: -; V gene: TRBV29-1; CDR3 DNA: TGCAGCGTTCAACCCGGGACGGAAATCTATGGCTACACCTTC; CDR3 protein: CSVQPGTEIYGYTF
clone size: -; J gene: TRBJ2-5; D gene: -; V gene: TRBV20-1; CDR3 DNA: TGCAGTCAGATGGGGGGCGGGGAGGAGACCCAGTACTTC; CDR3 protein: CSQMGGGEETQYF
clone size: -; J gene: TRBJ2-4; D gene: -; V gene: TRBV5-6; CDR3 DNA: TGTGCCAGCAGCTTGGCCGGACTCTGGAACATTCAGTACTTC; CDR3 protein: CASSLAGLWNIQYF
clone size: -; J gene: TRBJ1-1; D gene: -; V gene: TRBV5-1; CDR3 DNA: TGCGCCAGCAGCTTGGGGCAGGGCCGACAGAACACTGAAGCTTTCTTT; CDR3 protein: CASSLGQGRQNTEAFF
clone size: -; J gene: TRBJ2-7; D gene: TRBD1; V gene: TRBV27; CDR3 DNA: TGTGCCAGCAGTTACAGGGGGTCTCTTTACGAGCAGTACTTC; CDR3 protein: CASSYRGSLYEQYF
clone size: -; J gene: TRBJ2-1; D gene: TRBD2; V gene: TRBV3-1; CDR3 DNA: TGTGCCAGCAGCCACCCTAGCGGGAGAGACAAGCAGTTCTTC; CDR3 protein: CASSHPSGRDKQFF
clone size: once; J gene: TRBJ2-1; D gene: TRBD1; V gene: TRBV28; CDR3 DNA: TGTGCCAGCAGTCCTCTGGGACAGAATGAGCAGTTCTTC; CDR3 protein: CASSPLGQNEQFF
clone size: once; J gene: TRBJ1-1; D gene: -; V gene: TRBV20-1; CDR3 DNA: TGCAGTGCTAGGACTCAGAACACTGAAGCTTTCTTT; CDR3 protein: CSARTQNTEAFF
clone size: few; J gene: TRBJ2-7; D gene: -; V gene: TRBV18; CDR3 DNA: TGTGCCAGCTCCCCCGCAGGGTCCTACGAGCAGTACTTC; CDR3 protein: CASSPAGSYEQYF
clone size: -; J gene: TRBJ1-5; D gene: -; V gene: TRBV28; CDR3 DNA: TGTGCCAGCAGAGGACGGGGACACGGAGGAAATCAGCCCCAGCATTTT; CDR3 protein: CASRGRGHGGNQPQHF
clone size: once; J gene: TRBJ2-1; D gene: TRBD1; V gene: TRBV9; CDR3 DNA: TGTGCCAGCAGCCTACGACAGGGGAGCAATGAGCAGTTCTTC; CDR3 protein: CASSLRQGSNEQFF
clone size: -; J gene: TRBJ1-2; D gene: -; V gene: TRBV3-1; CDR3 DNA: TGTGCCAGCAGCCAAGTGGGTCAGTCCTATGGCTACACCTTC; CDR3 protein: CASSQVGQSYGYTF
clone size: -; J gene: TRBJ2-7; D gene: -; V gene: TRBV5-1; CDR3 DNA: TGCGCCAGCAGCTTGGACGGCGGAACCTACGAGCAGTACTTC; CDR3 protein: CASSLDGGTYEQYF
clone size: -; J gene: TRBJ2-4; D gene: TRBD1; V gene: TRBV9; CDR3 DNA: TGTGCCAGCAGCGTAGGGACAGGGAACATTCAGTACTTC; CDR3 protein: CASSVGTGNIQYF
clone size: -; J gene: TRBJ2-1; D gene: -; V gene: TRBV2; CDR3 DNA: TGTGCCAGCAGTCGGTACAGGGAGCAGTTCTTC; CDR3 protein: CASSRYREQFF
clone size: -; J gene: TRBJ2-1; D gene: TRBD2; V gene: TRBV5-1; CDR3 DNA: TGCGCCAGCAGCTTCGCAGCGGGGTCCTACAATGAGCAGTTCTTC; CDR3 protein: CASSFAAGSYNEQFF
clone size: -; J gene: TRBJ2-1; D gene: -; V gene: TRBV4-1; CDR3 DNA: TGCGCCAGCAGCCAAGTGCAGTCGAGCTCCTACAATGAGCAGTTCTTC; CDR3 protein: CASSQVQSSSYNEQFF
clone size: -; J gene: TRBJ2-7; D gene: -; V gene: TRBV12-3/TRBV12-4; CDR3 DNA: TGTGCCAGCAGTTTTCAGGGCCTGAAGGAGCAGTACTTC; CDR3 protein: CASSFQGLKEQYF
clone size: -; J gene: TRBJ2-6; D gene: -; V gene: TRBV9; CDR3 DNA: TGTGCCAGCAGCCGCCTCACCCTTGGGGCCAACGTCCTGACTTTC; CDR3 protein: CASSRLTLGANVLTF
clone size: -; J gene: TRBJ2-7; D gene: TRBD1; V gene: TRBV12-3/TRBV12-4; CDR3 DNA: TGTGCCAGCAGATACGGGACAGGGGGCGAGCAGTACTTC; CDR3 protein: CASRYGTGGEQYF
clone size: -; J gene: TRBJ2-5; D gene: -; V gene: TRBV20-1; CDR3 DNA: TGCAGTGCAAAACCCGAGGAGACCCAGTACTTC; CDR3 protein: CSAKPEETQYF